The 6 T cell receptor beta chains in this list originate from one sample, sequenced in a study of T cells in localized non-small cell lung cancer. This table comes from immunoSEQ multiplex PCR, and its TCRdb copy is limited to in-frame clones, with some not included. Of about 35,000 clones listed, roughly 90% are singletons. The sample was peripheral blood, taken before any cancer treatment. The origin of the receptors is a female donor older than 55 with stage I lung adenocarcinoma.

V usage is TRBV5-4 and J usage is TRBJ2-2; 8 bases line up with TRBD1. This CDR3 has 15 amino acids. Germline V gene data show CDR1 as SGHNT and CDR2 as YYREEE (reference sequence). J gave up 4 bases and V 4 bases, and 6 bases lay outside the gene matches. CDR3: CASSPQGVPTGELFF. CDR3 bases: TGTGCCAGCAGCCCACAGGGGGTACCCACCGGGGAGCTGTTTTTT.

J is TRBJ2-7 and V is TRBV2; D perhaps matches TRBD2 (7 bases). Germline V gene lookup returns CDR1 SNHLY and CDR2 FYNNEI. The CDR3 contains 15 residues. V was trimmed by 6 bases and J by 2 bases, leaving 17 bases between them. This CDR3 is CASRDGGLATYEQYF. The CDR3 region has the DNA TGTGCCAGCAGGGACGGGGGGCTTGCGACCTACGAGCAGTACTTC.

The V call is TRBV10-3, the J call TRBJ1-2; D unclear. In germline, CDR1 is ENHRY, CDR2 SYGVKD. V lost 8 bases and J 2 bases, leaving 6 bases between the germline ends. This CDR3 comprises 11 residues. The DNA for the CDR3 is TGTGCCATCTTCAGCAACTATGGCTACACCTTC. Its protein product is CAIFSNYGYTF.

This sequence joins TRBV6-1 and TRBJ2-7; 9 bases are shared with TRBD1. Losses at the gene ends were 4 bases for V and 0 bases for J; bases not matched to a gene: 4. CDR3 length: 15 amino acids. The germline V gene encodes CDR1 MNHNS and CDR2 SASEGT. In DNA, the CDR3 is TGTGCCAGCAGTGGACAGGGGGGAAGCTCCTACGAGCAGTACTTC. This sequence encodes CASSGQGGSSYEQYF.

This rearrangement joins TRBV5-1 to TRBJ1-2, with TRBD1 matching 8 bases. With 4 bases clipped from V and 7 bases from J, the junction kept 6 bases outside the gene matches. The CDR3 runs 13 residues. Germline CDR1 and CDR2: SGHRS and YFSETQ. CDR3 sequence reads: CASSADRDPGYTF. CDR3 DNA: TGCGCCAGCAGCGCGGACAGGGATCCTGGCTACACCTTC.

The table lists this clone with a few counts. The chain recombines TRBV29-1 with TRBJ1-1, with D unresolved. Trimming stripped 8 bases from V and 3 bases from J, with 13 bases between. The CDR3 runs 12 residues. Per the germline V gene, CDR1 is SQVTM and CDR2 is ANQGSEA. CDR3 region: CSLDLLDTEAFF. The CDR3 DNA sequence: TGCAGCTTAGACCTCTTGGACACTGAAGCTTTCTTT.